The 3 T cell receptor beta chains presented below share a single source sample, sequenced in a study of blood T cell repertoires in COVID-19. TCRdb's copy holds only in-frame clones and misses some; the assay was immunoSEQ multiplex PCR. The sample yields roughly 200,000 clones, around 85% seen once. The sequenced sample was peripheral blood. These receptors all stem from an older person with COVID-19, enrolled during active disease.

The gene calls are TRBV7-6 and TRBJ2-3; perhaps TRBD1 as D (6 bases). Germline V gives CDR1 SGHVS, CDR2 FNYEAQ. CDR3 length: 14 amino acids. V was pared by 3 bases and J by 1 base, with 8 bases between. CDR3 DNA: TGTGCCAGCAGCTTCGGACAGCGCACAGATACGCAGTATTTT. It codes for CASSFGQRTDTQYF.

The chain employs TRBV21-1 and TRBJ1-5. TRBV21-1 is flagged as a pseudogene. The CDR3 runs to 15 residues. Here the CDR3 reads CASPATGNTNQPQHF. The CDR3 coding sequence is TGTGCCAGCCCCGCGACGGGGAATACCAATCAGCCCCAGCATTTT.

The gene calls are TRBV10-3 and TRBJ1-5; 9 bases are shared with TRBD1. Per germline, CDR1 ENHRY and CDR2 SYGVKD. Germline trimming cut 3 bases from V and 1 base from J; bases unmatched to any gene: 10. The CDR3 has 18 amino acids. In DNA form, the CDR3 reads TGTGCCATCAGTGATCCCTTGACAGGGGGAGGGAGCAATCAGCCCCAGCATTTT. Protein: CAISDPLTGGGSNQPQHF.